The 12 T cell receptor beta chains presented below share a single source sample, sequenced in a study of blood T cell repertoires in COVID-19. Generated by immunoSEQ multiplex PCR, the TCRdb table keeps only in-frame clones and is missing some. In the table there are 62,000 or so clones, approximately 83% of which are singletons. Source material: peripheral blood. The receptors were sampled from a woman aged 55-69 years with acute or convalescent COVID-19.

The gene calls are TRBV7-8 and TRBJ2-7, with D maybe TRBD1 (5 bases). The ends were cut back, 7 bases at V and 0 bases at J, with 10 bases in the middle. The CDR3 loop spans 13 amino acids. The V gene's germline CDR1 is SGHVS and CDR2 FQNEAQ. CDR3 nucleotide sequence: TGTGCCAGCACAACAGGAAACTCCTACGAGCAGTACTTC. Translation gives CASTTGNSYEQYF.

V and J are TRBV6-6 and TRBJ2-1; D is unclear. The CDR3 has 14 amino acids. V lost 6 bases and J 6 bases, leaving 15 bases between the germline ends. Germline values: CDR1 MNHNY, CDR2 SVGAGI (reference sequence). This CDR3 reads CASRSVSRSNEQFF. DNA for the CDR3: TGTGCCAGCAGGAGCGTGAGTCGGTCCAATGAGCAGTTCTTC.

The chain combines TRBV7-3 with TRBJ2-3, with 8 bases lining up with TRBD2. The germline V gene has CDR1 SGHTA and CDR2 FQGTGA. The V gene end was trimmed by 6 bases and the J gene end by 6 bases; junction bases not matched to a gene: 11. The CDR3 extends over 15 amino acids. CDR3 in amino acids: CASSFTSGPGDTQYF. The CDR3 DNA follows: TGTGCCAGCAGTTTCACTAGCGGACCCGGGGATACGCAGTATTTT.

The chain recombines TRBV28 with TRBJ2-2; weak D call: TRBD1 (5 bases). The V gene's germline CDR1 is MDHEN and CDR2 SYDVKM. The CDR3 is made up of 13 amino acids. Trimming shortened V by 7 bases and J by 1 base, and 7 bases separated the two germline ends. The CDR3 loop reads CASKTGNTGELFF. CDR3 DNA: TGTGCCAGCAAAACAGGGAACACCGGGGAGCTGTTTTTT.

The J gene is TRBJ1-1, the V gene TRBV28, with D perhaps matching TRBD1 (5 bases). The CDR3 runs 13 residues. The germline gives CDR1 MDHEN, CDR2 SYDVKM. Trimming stripped 5 bases from V and 5 bases from J, with 12 bases between. CDR3 nucleotides: TGTGCCAGCAGTCCTCATCAGGGAACTGAAGCTTTCTTT. Translated: CASSPHQGTEAFF.

The chain carries TRBV9 and TRBJ2-5; D might be TRBD2 (6 bases). This CDR3 spans 15 amino acids. V was cut by 0 bases and J by 0 bases, with 9 bases left in between. CDR1 is SGDLS and CDR2 is YYNGEE in the germline V gene. CDR3: CASSVGGVHQETQYF. The CDR3 DNA reads TGTGCCAGCAGCGTAGGCGGGGTACACCAAGAGACCCAGTACTTC.

The chain is built from TRBV7-6 and TRBJ2-1; 7 bases line up with TRBD2. The germline CDR1 and CDR2 sequences are SGHVS and FNYEAQ. The CDR3 totals 18 residues. J lost 4 bases, V lost 0 bases, and 12 bases had no gene match. For the CDR3, the DNA is TGTGCCAGCAGCTTAGCGCCCGGCGGTAGCGGGTTTTACAATGAGCAGTTCTTC. Encoded protein: CASSLAPGGSGFYNEQFF. The complete variable domain, with remaining parts taken from reference TRBV7-6 and TRBJ2-1, reads GAGVSQSPRYKVTKRGQDVALRCDPISGHVSLYWYRQALGQGPEFLTYFNYEAQQDKSGLPNDRFSAERPEGSISTLTIQRTEQRDSAMYRCASSLAPGGSGFYNEQFFGPGTRLTVL.

J is TRBJ1-1 and V is TRBV2; D not certain. Germline V gene data show CDR1 as SNHLY and CDR2 as FYNNEI. Trimming removed 7 bases from V and 7 bases from J, with 22 bases in between. This CDR3 comprises 15 residues. This CDR3 reads CASTQDWRNGYEAFF. CDR3 sequence (DNA): TGTGCCAGCACTCAGGACTGGCGGAATGGATATGAAGCTTTCTTT.

This chain uses TRBV7-3 with TRBJ2-5, with 7 bases aligning to TRBD1. Germline V gives CDR1 SGHTA, CDR2 FQGTGA. J was trimmed by 5 bases and V by 5 bases; bases with no gene match: 11. CDR3 length: 15 amino acids. The CDR3 nucleotides read TGTGCCAGCAGCGCGGGTAGGGGGCTTCTGGAGACCCAGTACTTC. It yields the protein CASSAGRGLLETQYF.

This clone was found once. The gene calls are TRBV12-3 or TRBV12-4 and TRBJ1-5; D is undetermined. This CDR3 has 12 amino acids. V lost 5 bases, J lost 9 bases, and 11 bases lay in between. The CDR3 sequence: CASSLLGRPQHF. DNA for the CDR3: TGTGCCAGCAGTCTACTTGGGAGGCCCCAGCATTTT.

V gene TRBV6-4 combines with J gene TRBJ1-1, with 7 nucleotides matching TRBD1. The CDR3 totals 19 residues. With 6 bases clipped from V and 8 bases from J, the junction kept 27 bases outside the gene matches. In germline, CDR1 is MRHNA, CDR2 SNTAGT. DNA of the CDR3: TGTGCCAGCAGCCGTCGTCGCCCAAGCCATAAGGGACAGCTCAAAGAAGCTTTCTTT. Its translation: CASSRRRPSHKGQLKEAFF.

The chain couples TRBV30 to TRBJ1-2; D uncertain. CDR1 is GTSNPN, CDR2 SVGIG, per germline (reference sequence). V lost 6 bases and J lost 1, with 9 bases in between. CDR3 size: 12 residues. CDR3 nucleotides: TGTGCCTGCTCCCGCGGTAACTATGGCTACACCTTC. Translation: CACSRGNYGYTF.